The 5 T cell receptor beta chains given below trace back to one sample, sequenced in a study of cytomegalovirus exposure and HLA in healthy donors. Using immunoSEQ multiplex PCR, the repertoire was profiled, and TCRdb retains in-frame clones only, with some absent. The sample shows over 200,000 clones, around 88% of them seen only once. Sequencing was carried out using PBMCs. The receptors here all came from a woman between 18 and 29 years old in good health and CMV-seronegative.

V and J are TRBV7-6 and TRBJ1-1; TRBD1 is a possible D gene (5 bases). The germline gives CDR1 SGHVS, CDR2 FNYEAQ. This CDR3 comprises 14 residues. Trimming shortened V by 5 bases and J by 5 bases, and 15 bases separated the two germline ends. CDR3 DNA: TGTGCCAGCAGCCCCGGGGCGGGGGGGACTGAAGCTTTCTTT. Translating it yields CASSPGAGGTEAFF. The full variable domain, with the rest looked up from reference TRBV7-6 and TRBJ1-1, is GAGVSQSPRYKVTKRGQDVALRCDPISGHVSLYWYRQALGQGPEFLTYFNYEAQQDKSGLPNDRFSAERPEGSISTLTIQRTEQRDSAMYRCASSPGAGGTEAFFGQGTRLTVV.

CDR3: CASSDWESSSYEQYF. CDR3 bases: TGTGCCAGCAGTGATTGGGAGAGTAGCTCCTACGAGCAGTACTTC. J is TRBJ2-7 and V is TRBV2, with D possibly being TRBD2 (5 bases). Germline V gene lookup returns CDR1 SNHLY and CDR2 FYNNEI. The CDR3 has 15 residues. Trimming took off 3 bases at V and 0 bases at J, with 12 bases between the two ends.

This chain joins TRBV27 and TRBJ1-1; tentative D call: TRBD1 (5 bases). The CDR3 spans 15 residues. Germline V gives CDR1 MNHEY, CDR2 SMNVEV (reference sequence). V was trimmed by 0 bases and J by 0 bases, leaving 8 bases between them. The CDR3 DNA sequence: TGTGCCAGCAGTTTATCGCCAGGGTTGAACACTGAAGCTTTCTTT. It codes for CASSLSPGLNTEAFF.

The CDR3 bases are TGTGCCAGCAGTCTAGCTTCTGCGCGACTGTTTTTT. This sequence encodes CASSLASARLFF. The genes are TRBV6-1 and TRBJ1-4; no clear D gene. Trimming stripped 5 bases from V and 13 bases from J, with 14 bases between. CDR3 length: 12 residues. In germline, CDR1 is MNHNS, CDR2 SASEGT.

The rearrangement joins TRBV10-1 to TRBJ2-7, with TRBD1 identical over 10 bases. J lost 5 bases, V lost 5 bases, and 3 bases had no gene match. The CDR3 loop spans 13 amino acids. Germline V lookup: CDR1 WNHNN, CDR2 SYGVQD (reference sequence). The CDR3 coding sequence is TGCGCCAGCAGTCCCGGGACAGGGGACGAGCAGTACTTC. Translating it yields CASSPGTGDEQYF.